This TCR beta chain was recorded in a study of shared clonotypes between healthy human individuals. Libraries were prepared by immunoSEQ multiplex PCR; TCRdb keeps only in-frame clonotypes and omits some of them. The data contain 450,000 to 600,000 clones, approximately 79% of them singletons. Trimming removed 0 bases from V and 5 bases from J; junction bases left unmatched: 12. Germline V gives CDR1 SGHDN, CDR2 FVKESK. The CDR3 totals 18 residues. The chain has TRBV14 and TRBJ2-2; 7 positions match TRBD2. The sequence was collected from a middle-aged woman in good health. Some clones in this sample may be carry-over from other donors' samples. The sequenced sample was PBMCs. The CDR3 protein is CASSQEWEGDKGTGELFF. CDR3 bases: TGTGCCAGCAGCCAAGAGTGGGAGGGAGACAAGGGGACCGGGGAGCTGTTTTTT.